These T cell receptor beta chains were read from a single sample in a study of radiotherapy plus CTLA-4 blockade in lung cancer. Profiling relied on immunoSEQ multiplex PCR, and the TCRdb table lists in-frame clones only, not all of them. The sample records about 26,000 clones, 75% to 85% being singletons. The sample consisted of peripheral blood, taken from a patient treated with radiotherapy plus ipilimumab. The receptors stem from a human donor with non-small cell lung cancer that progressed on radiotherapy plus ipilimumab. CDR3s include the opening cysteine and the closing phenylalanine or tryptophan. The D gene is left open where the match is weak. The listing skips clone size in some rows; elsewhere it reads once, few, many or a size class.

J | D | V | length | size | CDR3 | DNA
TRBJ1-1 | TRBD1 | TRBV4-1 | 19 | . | CASSHLPGQGYLMNTEAFF | TGCGCCAGCAGCCACCTTCCGGGACAGGGATATCTTATGAACACTGAAGCTTTCTTT
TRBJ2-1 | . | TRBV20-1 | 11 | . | CSASSGGEQFF | TGCAGTGCTTCGTCGGGTGGTGAGCAGTTCTTC
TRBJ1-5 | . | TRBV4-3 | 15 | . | CASSQDSGLDQPQHF | TGCGCCAGCAGCCAAGATTCAGGGTTGGATCAGCCCCAGCATTTT
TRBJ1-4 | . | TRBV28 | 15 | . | CASQPVGATNEKLFF | TGTGCCAGCCAACCTGTGGGGGCAACTAATGAAAAACTGTTTTTT
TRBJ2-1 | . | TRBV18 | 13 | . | CASSRNMEDEQFF | TGTGCCAGCTCACGTAATATGGAGGATGAGCAGTTCTTC
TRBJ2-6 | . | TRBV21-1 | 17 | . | CASSPRGLLERANVLTF | TGTGCCAGCAGCCCTAGGGGACTGCTTGAGAGGGCCAACGTCCTGACTTTC
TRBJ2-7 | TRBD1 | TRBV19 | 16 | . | CASSFSTRDRIYEQYF | TGTGCCAGTAGTTTCTCGACCAGGGACAGGATCTACGAGCAGTACTTC
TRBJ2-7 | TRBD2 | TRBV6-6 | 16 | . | CASMTPQAGIRGEQYF | TGTGCCAGCATGACCCCCCAAGCGGGAATACGGGGCGAGCAGTACTTC
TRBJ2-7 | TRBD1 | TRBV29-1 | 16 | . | CSVDLAGTASSYEQYF | TGCAGCGTTGACTTGGCCGGGACAGCGAGCTCCTACGAGCAGTACTTC
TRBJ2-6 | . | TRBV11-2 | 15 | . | CASSLVPTRANVLTF | TGTGCCAGCAGCTTAGTTCCAACAAGGGCCAACGTCCTGACTTTC
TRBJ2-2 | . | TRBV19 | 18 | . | CASSIVIVGRGRTGELFF | TGTGCCAGTAGTATAGTGATCGTAGGCAGGGGTCGAACCGGGGAGCTGTTTTTT
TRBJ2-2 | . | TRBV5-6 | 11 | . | CASSLGEVLFF | TGTGCCAGCAGCTTGGGGGAAGTGCTGTTTTTT
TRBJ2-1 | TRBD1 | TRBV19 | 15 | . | CASTHSGTGYNEQFF | TGTGCCAGTACCCACTCCGGGACAGGTTACAATGAGCAGTTCTTC
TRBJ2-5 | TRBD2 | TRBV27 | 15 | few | CASSDRLAGDETQYF | TGTGCCAGCAGTGATCGACTAGCGGGAGATGAGACCCAGTACTTC
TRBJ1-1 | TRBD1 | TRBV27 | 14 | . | CASSLDRGWTEAFF | TGTGCCAGCAGTTTAGACAGGGGGTGGACTGAAGCTTTCTTT
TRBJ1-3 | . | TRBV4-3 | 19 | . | CASSQDRRSAGLSGNTIYF | TGCGCCAGCAGCCAAGATCGGCGAAGTGCAGGCCTCTCTGGAAACACCATATATTTT
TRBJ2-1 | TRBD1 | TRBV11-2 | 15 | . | CASSLVTGAVNEQFF | TGTGCCAGCAGCTTAGTAACAGGGGCCGTAAATGAGCAGTTCTTC
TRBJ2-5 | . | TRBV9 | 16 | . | CASSVFGTLKTETQYF | TGTGCCAGCAGCGTGTTCGGGACTCTTAAAACCGAGACCCAGTACTTC
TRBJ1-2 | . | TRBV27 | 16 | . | CASSLTWTARGYGYTF | TGTGCCAGCAGTTTAACCTGGACAGCCCGGGGTTATGGCTACACCTTC
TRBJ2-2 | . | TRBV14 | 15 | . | CASSQVEGDTGELFF | TGTGCCAGCAGCCAAGTGGAGGGCGACACCGGGGAGCTGTTTTTT
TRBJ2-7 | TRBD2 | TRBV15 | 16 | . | CATSSGLAGGSYEQYF | TGTGCCACCAGCAGTGGACTAGCGGGGGGCTCCTACGAGCAGTACTTC
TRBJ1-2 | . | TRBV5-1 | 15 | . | CASSLETGGKYGYTF | TGCGCCAGCAGCTTGGAGACAGGCGGAAAATATGGCTACACCTTC
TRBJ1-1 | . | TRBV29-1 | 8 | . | CSAGWFAF | TGCAGCGCCGGTTGGTTCGCCTTT
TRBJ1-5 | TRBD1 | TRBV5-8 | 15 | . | CASSLHSGGDQPQHF | TGTGCCAGCAGCCTTCATTCAGGGGGGGATCAGCCCCAGCATTTT
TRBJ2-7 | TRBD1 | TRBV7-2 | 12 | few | CATGQGANEQYF | TGTGCCACGGGACAGGGCGCCAACGAGCAGTACTTC
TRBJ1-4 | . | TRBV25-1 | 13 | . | CASGRGHREKLFF | TGTGCCAGCGGCCGGGGGCATCGCGAAAAACTGTTTTTT
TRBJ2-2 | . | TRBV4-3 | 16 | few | CASSQERRWNTGELFF | TGCGCCAGCAGCCAAGAGCGTCGCTGGAACACCGGGGAGCTGTTTTTT
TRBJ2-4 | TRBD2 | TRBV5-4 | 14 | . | CASSSSSGKNIQYF | TGTGCCAGCAGCTCCTCTAGCGGCAAAAACATTCAGTACTTC
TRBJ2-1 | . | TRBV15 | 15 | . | CATSSQRRSENEQFF | TGTGCCACCAGCAGCCAGCGAAGATCGGAGAATGAGCAGTTCTTC
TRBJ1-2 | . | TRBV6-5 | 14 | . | CASSYGVTNYGYTF | TGTGCCAGCAGTTACGGAGTCACCAACTATGGCTACACCTTC